Shown below are 32 T cell receptor beta chains from a single sample sequenced in a study of blood T cell repertoires in COVID-19. Profiled with immunoSEQ multiplex PCR; TCRdb holds only in-frame clones, not every one. The sample carries 300,000 or so clones, roughly 87% recorded once. Sequenced sample: PBMCs or T cells enriched from blood (not recorded which). The receptor source for this set is a woman younger than 45 who had recovered from COVID-19.

The rearrangement uses TRBV18 and TRBJ2-7; the match to TRBD1 covers 7 bases. The CDR3 spans 14 residues. Per germline, CDR1 KGHSH and CDR2 LQKENI. The V gene end was trimmed by 4 bases and the J gene end by 4 bases; junction bases not matched to a gene: 7. The CDR3 DNA sequence: TGTGCCAGCTCACTACCCCGGGACAGTTACGAGCAGTACTTC. Translated: CASSLPRDSYEQYF.

The J gene is TRBJ2-5, the V gene TRBV27; a possible D gene is TRBD1 (6 bases). CDR1 is MNHEY, CDR2 SMNVEV, per germline (reference sequence). The CDR3 spans 14 residues. V shed 8 bases and J shed 5 bases, with 18 bases lying between them. The CDR3 DNA reads as TGTGCCAGCCGGAAACTTACAGGGTCGGAGACCCAGTACTTC. This sequence encodes CASRKLTGSETQYF.

This clone is a singleton in its sample. This chain uses TRBV5-1 with TRBJ2-7, with TRBD2 identical over 7 bases. The CDR3 is made up of 14 amino acids. The ends lost 1 base at V and 2 bases at J; junction bases unmatched: 3. The V gene's germline CDR1 is SGHRS and CDR2 YFSETQ. The CDR3 coding sequence is TGCGCCAGCAGCTTGCTGGCGGGGGCCTACGAGCAGTACTTC. Amino acids: CASSLLAGAYEQYF.

This clone was recorded once. This chain joins TRBV5-1 and TRBJ2-7; D is possibly TRBD1 (6 bases). V was cut by 0 bases and J by 2 bases, with 12 bases left in between. CDR3 size: 15 residues. Germline CDR1 reads SGHRS; CDR2 reads YFSETQ. The CDR3 coding sequence is TGCGCCAGCAGCTTGGCCGGGACACTTACCTACGAGCAGTACTTC. Translating it yields CASSLAGTLTYEQYF.

V gene TRBV6-2 or TRBV6-3 combines with J gene TRBJ2-6; the match to TRBD1 covers 7 bases. This CDR3 spans 15 amino acids. Germline V gene sequence: CDR1 MNHEY, CDR2 SVGEGT. Germline trimming cut 2 bases from V and 3 bases from J; bases unmatched to any gene: 1. CDR3 loop: CASSYTGVGANVLTF. For the CDR3, the DNA is TGTGCCAGCAGTTACACAGGGGTTGGGGCCAACGTCCTGACTTTC.

J is TRBJ2-7 and V is TRBV13, with 10 bases identical to TRBD1. V gave up 5 bases and J gave up 5 bases; unmatched junction bases: 12. The CDR3 extends over 16 amino acids. CDR1 and CDR2 from the germline V gene are PRHDT and FYEKMQ (reference sequence). In DNA form, the CDR3 reads TGTGCCAGCAGCCAAGGTAGGGGACAGGGGTACGACGAGCAGTACTTC. Translated, it gives CASSQGRGQGYDEQYF.

This clone is a singleton in its sample. The V and J genes are TRBV5-8 and TRBJ1-5, with D perhaps TRBD1 (6 bases). The CDR3 spans 15 residues. CDR1 is SGHTS and CDR2 is YDEGEE in the germline V gene. Trimming took off 3 bases at V and 7 bases at J, with 17 bases between the two ends. The CDR3 nucleotides read TGTGCCAGCAGCTCGGGATTCAGGGGAGACCAGCCCCAGCATTTT. This sequence encodes CASSSGFRGDQPQHF.

The V call is TRBV27, the J call TRBJ1-5, with TRBD1 as a possible D gene (5 bases). The V gene lost 0 bases and the J gene lost 1 base, with 10 bases spanning the gap. This CDR3 has 16 amino acids. Germline V lookup: CDR1 MNHEY, CDR2 SMNVEV (reference sequence). As DNA, the CDR3 is TGTGCCAGCAGTTTATCGCAGGGTCCAAGCAATCAGCCCCAGCATTTT. Amino acids: CASSLSQGPSNQPQHF.

The chain carries TRBV4-3 and TRBJ1-3; tentatively, D is TRBD1 (5 bases). The V end lost 1 base, the J end lost 4 bases, and 8 bases lay between the germline ends. Germline-derived CDR1 and CDR2 are LGHNA and YSLEER. The length of the CDR3 is 14 residues. CDR3 region: CASSQGGLGNTIYF. The CDR3 DNA is TGCGCCAGCAGCCAAGGGGGCCTCGGAAACACCATATATTTT.

This clone was counted only a few times. This chain joins TRBV7-3 and TRBJ2-3; D is possibly TRBD2 (6 bases). Per germline, CDR1 SGHTA and CDR2 FQGTGA. V was shortened by 1 base and J by 5 bases, with 10 bases between the two germline ends. CDR3 length: 14 residues. The CDR3 nucleotides read TGTGCCAGCAGCTTAAGTGGGGGGATAGATACGCAGTATTTT. This translates into CASSLSGGIDTQYF. Full variable domain (rest looked up from reference TRBV7-3 and TRBJ2-3): GAGVSQTPSNKVTEKGKYVELRCDPISGHTALYWYRQSLGQGPEFLIYFQGTGAADDSGLPNDRFFAVRPEGSVSTLKIQRTERGDSAVYLCASSLSGGIDTQYFGPGTRLTVL.

This clone was detected a few times. This chain uses TRBV7-6 with TRBJ1-2; 9 nucleotides match TRBD1. This CDR3 region has 17 residues. J gave up 4 bases and V 5 bases, and 14 bases lay outside the gene matches. The germline V gene has CDR1 SGHVS and CDR2 FNYEAQ. The CDR3 here is CASSPRPWTGASYGYTF. The CDR3 nucleotides are TGTGCCAGCAGCCCTCGACCATGGACAGGGGCGTCCTATGGCTACACCTTC.

The chain carries TRBV3-1 (or the pseudogene TRBV3-2) and TRBJ1-1, with D perhaps matching TRBD1 (6 bases). V lost 4 bases and J lost 4, with 19 bases in between. This CDR3 comprises 16 residues. Germline V gives CDR1 LGHDT, CDR2 YNNKEL (reference sequence). CDR3 amino acids: CASSPGTYDKGTEAFF. The CDR3 DNA follows: TGTGCCAGCAGCCCCGGGACATATGACAAGGGCACTGAAGCTTTCTTT.

A remark on this clone: Other DNA sequences within the sample encode an identical CDR3. This chain links TRBV7-9 with TRBJ1-2, with 7 bases identical to TRBD1. The germline V gene has CDR1 SEHNR and CDR2 FQNEAQ (reference sequence). The CDR3 loop spans 15 amino acids. Germline trimming cut 1 base from V and 0 bases from J; bases unmatched to any gene: 2. CDR3 sequence: CASSLGQGANYGYTF. CDR3 coding DNA: TGTGCCAGCAGCTTAGGACAGGGAGCTAACTATGGCTACACCTTC.

The V call is TRBV24-1, the J call TRBJ2-3; no clear D. CDR1 is KGHDR, CDR2 SFDVKD, per germline. This CDR3 has 11 amino acids. Trimming took 9 bases from V and 6 from J, leaving 9 bases between them. This CDR3 is CATEARDTQYF. DNA of the CDR3: TGTGCCACCGAGGCGCGCGATACGCAGTATTTT.

V and J are TRBV18 and TRBJ1-1, with TRBD1 matching over 9 bases. Trimming removed 3 bases from V and 2 bases from J; junction bases left unmatched: 4. Germline CDR1 and CDR2: KGHSH and LQKENI. CDR3 size: 15 residues. The CDR3 here is CASSPGTGINTEAFF. CDR3 nucleotide sequence: TGTGCCAGCTCACCGGGGACAGGGATTAACACTGAAGCTTTCTTT.

As DNA, the CDR3 is TGTGCCAGCAGCGCAAACGGGGGGGCGTGGAACACTGAAGCTTTCTTT. Translation gives CASSANGGAWNTEAFF. The chain links TRBV9 to TRBJ1-1; D is possibly TRBD1 (6 bases). Germline V gene sequence: CDR1 SGDLS, CDR2 YYNGEE. The CDR3 loop spans 16 amino acids. V was shortened by 3 bases and J by 1 base, with 16 bases between the two germline ends. Variable domain in full (rest from reference TRBV9 and TRBJ1-1): DSGVTQTPKHLITATGQRVTLRCSPRSGDLSVYWYQQSLDQGLQFLIQYYNGEERAKGNILERFSAQQFPDLHSELNLSSLELGDSALYFCASSANGGAWNTEAFFGQGTRLTVV.

In the case of this clone: Germline and junction disagree at one end, which may indicate a read error. The V gene is TRBV5-6, the J gene TRBJ2-7; 8 nucleotides line up with TRBD1. The CDR3 loop spans 17 amino acids. Germline assignment: CDR1 SGHDT and CDR2 YYEEEE. The CDR3 spells CASSTNGQGVISNEQYF. Written as DNA, the CDR3 is TGTGCCAGCAGCACCAACGGACAGGGAGTTATCTCCAACGAGCAGTACTTC.

A single count supports this clone. CDR3 sequence: CASSLAGFSTEAFF. In DNA form, the CDR3 reads TGTGCCAGCAGCTTAGCCGGGTTTAGCACTGAAGCTTTCTTT. The chain has TRBV7-8 and TRBJ1-1; D gene ambiguous. Germline CDR1 is SGHVS and CDR2 is FQNEAQ. This CDR3 is 14 amino acids long. Trimming removed 0 bases at V and 4 bases at J, with 9 bases between.

This clone occurred once. This rearrangement joins TRBV3-1 (or the pseudogene TRBV3-2) to TRBJ2-1; 10 bases agree with TRBD2. Germline values: CDR1 LGHDT, CDR2 YNNKEL (reference sequence). Losses at the gene ends were 2 bases for V and 3 bases for J; bases not matched to a gene: 7. The CDR3 has 17 amino acids. This chain's CDR3 is CASSQPIAGGIYNEQFF. DNA of the CDR3: TGTGCCAGCAGCCAACCTATAGCGGGGGGAATCTACAATGAGCAGTTCTTC.

The V call is TRBV3-1 (or the pseudogene TRBV3-2), the J call TRBJ1-2, with 11 bases identical to TRBD1. Germline V gives CDR1 LGHDT, CDR2 YNNKEL (reference sequence). The CDR3 loop spans 15 amino acids. Trimming took 6 bases from V and 7 from J; bases not matched to a gene: 10. The CDR3 loop is CASRTMGQGGSGYTF. CDR3 DNA sequence: TGTGCCAGCAGGACCATGGGACAGGGGGGAAGTGGCTACACCTTC.

The chain links TRBV13 to TRBJ2-3; D remains ambiguous. The CDR3 is made up of 15 amino acids. Trimming removed 5 bases from V and 2 bases from J, with 14 bases in between. Germline lookup yields CDR1 PRHDT and CDR2 FYEKMQ (reference sequence). This chain's CDR3 is CASSQTQIYTDTQYF. In nucleotides, the CDR3 is TGTGCCAGCAGCCAAACACAAATTTACACAGATACGCAGTATTTT.

This chain uses TRBV19 with TRBJ1-1; tentative D call: TRBD1 (5 bases). The ends were cut back, 5 bases at V and 5 bases at J, with 12 bases in the middle. Germline CDR1 and CDR2: LNHDA and SQIVND (reference sequence). The CDR3 is made up of 13 amino acids. As DNA, the CDR3 is TGTGCCAGTAGTTGGGGGGGAGGGACTGAAGCTTTCTTT. Its protein is CASSWGGGTEAFF.

The genes are TRBV9 and TRBJ2-2, with a tentative D call TRBD1 (6 bases). Germline loops: CDR1 SGDLS, CDR2 YYNGEE. The CDR3 contains 15 residues. V was clipped by 5 bases and J by 3 bases, with 14 bases between them. CDR3 nucleotides: TGTGCCAGCAGGGCCTGGGCAGGGGACACCGGGGAGCTGTTTTTT. It is translated as CASRAWAGDTGELFF.

The chain is built from TRBV30 and TRBJ1-2; 7 bases match TRBD1. The J segment lost 6 bases and the V segment lost 1 base, leaving 11 bases of the junction unmatched. This CDR3 spans 15 amino acids. Germline-derived CDR1 and CDR2 are GTSNPN and SVGIG (reference sequence). The DNA for the CDR3 is TGTGCCTGGAGTGCAACACCCCCACAGGGGAATGGCTACACCTTC. Residues: CAWSATPPQGNGYTF.

V gene TRBV5-4 combines with J gene TRBJ2-1; 13 nucleotides align to TRBD2. V lost 4 bases, J lost 12 bases, and 10 bases stayed unmatched. Looked up from germline, CDR1 is SGHNT and CDR2 is YYREEE (reference sequence). This CDR3 is built from 15 residues. The CDR3 spells CASSIGLAGDLGQFF. In DNA form, the CDR3 reads TGTGCCAGCAGCATCGGACTAGCGGGGGACCTAGGGCAGTTCTTC.

The V gene is TRBV18, the J gene TRBJ2-3; 14 bases fit TRBD2. Germline V gene sequence: CDR1 KGHSH, CDR2 LQKENI. The CDR3 contains 18 residues. The ends lost 1 base at V and 1 base at J; junction bases unmatched: 4. CDR3: CASSPQTSGGVGTDTQYF. In DNA, the CDR3 is TGTGCCAGCTCACCACAGACTAGCGGGGGGGTCGGCACAGATACGCAGTATTTT.

This chain links TRBV4-3 with TRBJ2-3; D is uncertain. Germline CDR1 is LGHNA and CDR2 is YSLEER. Trimming stripped 0 bases from V and 2 bases from J, with 12 bases between. The CDR3 extends over 16 amino acids. This CDR3 reads CASSQDLRKITDTQYF. Here the CDR3 DNA reads TGCGCCAGCAGCCAAGATCTACGAAAAATCACAGATACGCAGTATTTT.

This clone was detected once. The V and J genes are TRBV27 and TRBJ2-5; D is unresolved. Germline V gives CDR1 MNHEY, CDR2 SMNVEV (reference sequence). CDR3 size: 15 residues. V dropped 5 bases and J dropped 1 base, with 14 bases sitting between them. The CDR3 DNA is TGTGCCAGCAGTCCATACACGATATCCCAAGAGACCCAGTACTTC. Protein product: CASSPYTISQETQYF.

The chain has TRBV29-1 and TRBJ1-1; TRBD1 aligns across 10 bases. This CDR3 is built from 14 residues. Trimming took 5 bases from V and 5 from J; bases not matched to a gene: 8. Germline values: CDR1 SQVTM, CDR2 ANQGSEA. DNA for the CDR3: TGCAGCGTTCACTTCGGGACAGGGGTGACTGAAGCTTTCTTT. This translates into CSVHFGTGVTEAFF.

This sequence joins TRBV6-2 or TRBV6-3 and TRBJ2-3; weak D call: TRBD2 (6 bases). V was cut by 6 bases and J by 1 base, with 20 bases left in between. The CDR3 has 17 residues. The germline V gene encodes CDR1 MNHEY and CDR2 SVGEGT. CDR3 loop: CASSPSGPTGGTDTQYF. The CDR3 coding sequence is TGTGCCAGCAGCCCCTCGGGACCGACGGGGGGCACAGATACGCAGTATTTT.

J is TRBJ2-1 and V is TRBV5-1; D unresolved. Trimming took 3 bases from V and 5 from J, leaving 12 bases between them. The CDR3 contains 14 residues. Germline V gene sequence: CDR1 SGHRS, CDR2 YFSETQ. The CDR3 region has the DNA TGCGCCAGCAGCTCCCTTACCCGAGACAATGAGCAGTTCTTC. Its protein is CASSSLTRDNEQFF. Complete variable domain (other parts from reference TRBV5-1 and TRBJ2-1): KAGVTQTPRYLIKTRGQQVTLSCSPISGHRSVSWYQQTPGQGLQFLFEYFSETQRNKGNFPGRFSGRQFSNSRSEMNVSTLELGDSALYLCASSSLTRDNEQFFGPGTRLTVL.

Here the CDR3 DNA reads TGTGCCAGCAGTTACACTAGCGCGGCGACCCAGTACTTC. Protein: CASSYTSAATQYF. The J gene is TRBJ2-5, the V gene TRBV6-2 or TRBV6-3; 7 bases agree with TRBD2. With 2 bases clipped from V and 7 bases from J, the junction kept 4 bases outside the gene matches. Germline V lookup: CDR1 MNHEY, CDR2 SVGEGT. The CDR3 has 13 amino acids.